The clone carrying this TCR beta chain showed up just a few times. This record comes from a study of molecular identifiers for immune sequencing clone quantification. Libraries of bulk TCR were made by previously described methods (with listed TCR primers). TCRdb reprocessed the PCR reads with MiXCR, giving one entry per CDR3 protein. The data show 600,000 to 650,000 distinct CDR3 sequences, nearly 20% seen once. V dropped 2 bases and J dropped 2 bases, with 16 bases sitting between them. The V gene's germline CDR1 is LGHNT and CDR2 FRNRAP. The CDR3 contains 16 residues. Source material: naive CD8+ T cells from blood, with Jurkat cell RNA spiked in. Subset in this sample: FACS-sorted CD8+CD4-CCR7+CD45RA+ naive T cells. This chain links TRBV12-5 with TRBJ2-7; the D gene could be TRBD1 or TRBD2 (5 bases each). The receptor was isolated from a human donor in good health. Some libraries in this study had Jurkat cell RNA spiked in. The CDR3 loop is CASGLPPGTVPYEQYF. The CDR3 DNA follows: TGTGCTAGTGGTTTGCCTCCCGGGACCGTCCCCTACGAGCAGTACTTC.